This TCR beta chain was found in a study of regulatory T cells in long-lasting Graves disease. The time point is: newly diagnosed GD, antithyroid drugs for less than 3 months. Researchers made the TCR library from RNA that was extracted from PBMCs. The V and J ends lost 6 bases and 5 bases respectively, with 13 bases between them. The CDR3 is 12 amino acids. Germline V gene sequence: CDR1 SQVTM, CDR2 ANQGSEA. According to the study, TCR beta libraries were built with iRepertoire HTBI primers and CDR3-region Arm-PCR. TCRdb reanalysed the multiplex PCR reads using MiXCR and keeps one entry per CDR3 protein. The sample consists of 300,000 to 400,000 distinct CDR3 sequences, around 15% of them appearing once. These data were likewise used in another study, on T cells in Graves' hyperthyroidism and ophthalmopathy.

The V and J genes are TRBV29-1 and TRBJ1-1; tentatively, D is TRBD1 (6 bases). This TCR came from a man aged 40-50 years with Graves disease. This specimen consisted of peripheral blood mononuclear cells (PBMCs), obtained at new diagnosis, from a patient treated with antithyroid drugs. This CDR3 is CSVRGGGTEAFF. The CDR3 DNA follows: TGCAGCGTCCGCGGAGGGGGGACTGAAGCTTTCTTT.